This TCR beta chain is drawn from a study of cytomegalovirus exposure and HLA in healthy donors. It was with 60 Vbeta and 13 Jbeta primers that the PCR ran. Profiled with immunoSEQ multiplex PCR; TCRdb holds only in-frame clones, not every one. The repertoire holds about 160,000 clones, with approximately 80% as singletons. The CDR3 has 18 residues. V was trimmed by 7 bases and J by 6 bases, leaving 31 bases between them. The germline V gene has CDR1 MGHRA and CDR2 YSYEKL. This TCR was recovered from a woman in her thirties or forties in good health and CMV-seropositive. The rearrangement joins TRBV4-1 to TRBJ2-7, with D possibly being TRBD1 (6 bases). What was sequenced was PBMCs. CDR3 sequence: CASNLGGSGVTSPREQYF. The CDR3 coding sequence is TGCGCCAGCAACTTAGGGGGATCCGGGGTTACATCCCCCCGCGAGCAGTACTTC.